A selection of T cell receptor beta chains follows, all from one sample in a study of TIL therapy for anti-PD-1-resistant metastatic lung cancer. The method was immunoSEQ multiplex PCR; TCRdb's version includes in-frame clones alone and lacks a portion of them. This sample has fewer than 15,000 clones; roughly two thirds occur once, and the top ten carry roughly 9%. Sequenced material: tumor tissue, taken at baseline. All receptors derive from a woman aged 30 to 85 with non-small cell lung cancer. CDR3s include the opening cysteine and the closing phenylalanine or tryptophan. D genes are given only for firm matches. Not all rows give a size; the values are once, few, many and, for expanded clones, a class.

V	J	D	size	DNA	CDR3
TRBV6-5	TRBJ1-2	-	-	TGTGCCAGCAGGCAGGCGGGGGGGCGTGGCTACACCTTC	CASRQAGGRGYTF
TRBV18	TRBJ1-5	TRBD1	-	TGTGCCAGCTCACCCGACAGGGGGGGCAATCAGCCCCAGCATTTT	CASSPDRGGNQPQHF
TRBV29-1	TRBJ2-7	-	-	TGCAGCGTTGGTACAGACGAGCAGTACTTC	CSVGTDEQYF
TRBV19	TRBJ1-1	-	-	TGTGCCATCCAAGCGGTTGGGGGCTCCAAAGCTTTCTTT	CAIQAVGGSKAFF
TRBV11-3	TRBJ2-7	TRBD1	-	TGTGCCAGCAGCTCGGGACAGCATAACTACGAGCAGTACTTC	CASSSGQHNYEQYF
TRBV5-1	TRBJ2-1	TRBD2	-	TGCGCCAGCGGAAGGACTAGCGGGGAGGGAGATGAGCAGTTCTTC	CASGRTSGEGDEQFF
TRBV7-9	TRBJ2-7	TRBD1	few	TGTGCCAGCAGCCCCATATCCGGGACAGGTGGGCACGAGCAGTACTTC	CASSPISGTGGHEQYF
TRBV11-2	TRBJ1-6	-	-	TGTGCCAGCAGCCCAGACCTTTCCGTTAATTCACCCCTCCACTTT	CASSPDLSVNSPLHF
TRBV9	TRBJ2-2	-	-	TGTGCCAGCAGCTCGACTAGAGGTCTCCCCGGGGAGCTGTTTTTT	CASSSTRGLPGELFF
TRBV6-6	TRBJ2-3	-	once	TGTGCCAGCAGTGCCGGGATCACAGATACGCAGTATTTT	CASSAGITDTQYF
TRBV15	TRBJ2-7	TRBD2	-	TGTGCCACCAGCAGTCTAAAAGCGGGAGAGAGGTACGAGCAGTACTTC	CATSSLKAGERYEQYF
TRBV27	TRBJ2-7	-	-	TGTGCCAGCAGTTTACCGGATTGGAGGGAGGTGGGGGACTCCTACGAGCAGTACTTC	CASSLPDWREVGDSYEQYF
TRBV11-2	TRBJ2-3	-	-	TGTGCCAGCAGCCTGGGCCTTCGCGGGACGGGCTATACGCAGTATTTT	CASSLGLRGTGYTQYF
TRBV6-5	TRBJ1-2	-	-	TGTGCCAGCAGTTATTTCGACTGGGTGGGGGGCTACACCTTC	CASSYFDWVGGYTF
TRBV11-2	TRBJ1-4	-	-	TGTGCCAGCAGTTCCGGGACATTCCAAAATGAAAAACTGTTTTTT	CASSSGTFQNEKLFF
TRBV7-8	TRBJ2-3	-	few	TGTGCCAGCAGCTTAGTTCGGGAGAGCACAGATACGCAGTATTTT	CASSLVRESTDTQYF
TRBV28	TRBJ2-5	-	-	TGTGCCAGCAGTTTATCACTTGGAATACAAGAGACCCAGTACTTC	CASSLSLGIQETQYF
TRBV19	TRBJ1-1	-	-	TGTGCCAGTAGTCCGGGGACGGTGAACACTGAAGCTTTCTTT	CASSPGTVNTEAFF
TRBV10-3	TRBJ2-3	-	-	TGTGCCATCAGTGGTGGCCCTGAAAGCACAGATACGCAGTATTTT	CAISGGPESTDTQYF
TRBV6-1	TRBJ2-5	-	-	TGTGCCAGCAGTCTAGGGGCACCCCAAGAGACCCAGTACTTC	CASSLGAPQETQYF
TRBV6-1	TRBJ2-1	-	-	TGTGCCAGCAGTGCCACTAGAGCTGAGCAGTTCTTC	CASSATRAEQFF
TRBV13	TRBJ2-3	-	-	TGTGCCAGCAGCTTTAGGCATGATACAGATACGCAGTATTTT	CASSFRHDTDTQYF
TRBV27	TRBJ1-5	-	-	TGTGCCAGCCGAAAAGGGGGGACGGGTGCGGTTTGGCCCCAGCATTTT	CASRKGGTGAVWPQHF
TRBV4-2	TRBJ1-1	-	-	TGTGCCAGCAGCCAATACCAGGGAACTGAAGCTTTCTTT	CASSQYQGTEAFF